Below, one T cell receptor beta chain is given with its context. Its antigen is as yet unknown. Generated by immunoSEQ multiplex PCR, the TCRdb table keeps only in-frame clones and is missing some. The sample consists of some 2,400,000 clones, approximately 94% of them appearing once. This entry is derived from a study of shared clonotypes between healthy human individuals. V lost 0 bases, J lost 4 bases, and 13 bases lay in between. Germline assignment: CDR1 SGDLS and CDR2 YYNGEE. CDR3 length: 15 amino acids. Study-wide results and limits: The expectation was that sequencing depth would affect clonotype sharing among donors.

The chain employs TRBV9 and TRBJ2-5; possibly TRBD1 for D (6 bases). The receptor was derived from a man younger than 35 in good health. The sample taken for sequencing was naive CD4+ T cells sorted from blood. Subset in this sample: CD45RA+ positively selected. The CDR3 loop is CASSVGVNRAETQYF. The CDR3 nucleotides read TGTGCCAGCAGCGTAGGGGTAAACAGGGCAGAGACCCAGTACTTC.